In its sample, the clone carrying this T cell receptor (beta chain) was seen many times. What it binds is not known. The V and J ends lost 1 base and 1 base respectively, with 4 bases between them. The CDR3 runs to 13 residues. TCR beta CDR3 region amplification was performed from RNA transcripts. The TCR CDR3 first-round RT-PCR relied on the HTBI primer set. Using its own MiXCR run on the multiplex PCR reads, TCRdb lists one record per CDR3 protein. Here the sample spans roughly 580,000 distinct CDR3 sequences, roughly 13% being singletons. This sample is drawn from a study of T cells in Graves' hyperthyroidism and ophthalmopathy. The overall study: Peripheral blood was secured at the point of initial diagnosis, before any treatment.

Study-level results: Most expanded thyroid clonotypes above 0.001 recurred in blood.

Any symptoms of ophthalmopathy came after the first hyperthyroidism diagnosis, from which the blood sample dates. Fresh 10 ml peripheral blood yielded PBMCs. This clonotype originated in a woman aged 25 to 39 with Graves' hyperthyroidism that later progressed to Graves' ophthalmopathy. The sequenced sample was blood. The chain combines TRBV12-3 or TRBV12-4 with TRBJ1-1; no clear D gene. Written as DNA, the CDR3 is TGTGCCAGCAGTTTAGTGGAGAACACTGAAGCTTTCTTT. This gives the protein CASSLVENTEAFF.